This T cell receptor beta chain was sequenced for a study of T cells after yellow fever vaccination. Across the whole study: The authors prepared low-cell-number fractions using SMART-Seq v4 Ultra Low Input.

TCR cDNA was made by 5'RACE template switching, adding a universal primer site and UMIs. TCRdb analysed the 5' RACE reads with MiXCR anew, one entry per CDR3 protein. The sample includes more than 90,000 distinct CDR3 sequences, 7.2% seen only once; the top ten take approximately 2.7%. This clonotype was picked up many times. The clonotype comes from a man in his late teens or twenties who received the YFV17D yellow fever vaccine. Material: CD4+ T cells sorted from PBMCs, obtained about 49 days after the first yellow fever vaccination.

The CDR3 reads CASSFTGGIGQPQHF. The DNA for the CDR3 is TGTGCCAGCAGCTTCACAGGGGGCATAGGACAGCCCCAGCATTTT. The gene calls are TRBV7-2 and TRBJ1-5; 9 bases align to TRBD1. The CDR3 length is 15 residues. V lost 3 bases and J lost 7; bases outside the gene matches: 7. The germline gives CDR1 SGHTA, CDR2 FQGNSA.